This T cell receptor (beta chain) was observed in a study of blood T cell repertoires in COVID-19. Study-level information: Samples representing acute and convalescent COVID-19 were sourced from the United States, Italy and Spain.

Trimming cost V 6 bases and J 2 bases, with 14 bases left between them. The CDR3 loop spans 14 amino acids. Germline V gene data show CDR1 as MNHEY and CDR2 as SMNVEV (reference sequence). Sequenced by immunoSEQ multiplex PCR; TCRdb stores in-frame clones only, minus some. The top ten hold less than 9.5% of the sample, which has around 190,000 clones, around 76% seen once. This TCR came from a woman aged 55-69 years with COVID-19, enrolled during active disease. This sequence joins TRBV27 and TRBJ2-7; D is possibly TRBD1 (5 bases). The sample taken for sequencing was peripheral blood. The CDR3 DNA reads TGTGCCAGCAGCTCGCGGACAAATCCCTACGAGCAGTACTTC. Its translation is CASSSRTNPYEQYF.